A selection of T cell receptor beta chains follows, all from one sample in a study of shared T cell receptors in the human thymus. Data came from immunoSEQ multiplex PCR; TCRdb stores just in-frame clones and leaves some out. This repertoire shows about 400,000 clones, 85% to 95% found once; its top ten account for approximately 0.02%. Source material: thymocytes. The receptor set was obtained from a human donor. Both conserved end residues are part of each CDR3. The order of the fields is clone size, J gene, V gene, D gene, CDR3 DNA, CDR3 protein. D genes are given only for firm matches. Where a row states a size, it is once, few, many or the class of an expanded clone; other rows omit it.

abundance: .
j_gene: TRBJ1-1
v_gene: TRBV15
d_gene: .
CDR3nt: TGTGCCACCAGCAGAGATGTCCTATCGATTGAGGGGCTAGAAAATGAAGCTTTCTTT
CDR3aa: CATSRDVLSIEGLENEAFF

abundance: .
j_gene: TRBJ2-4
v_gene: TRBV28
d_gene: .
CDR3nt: TGTGCCAGCAACAGGGCGAGGCGAAGCAAAAACATTCAGTACTTC
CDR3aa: CASNRARRSKNIQYF

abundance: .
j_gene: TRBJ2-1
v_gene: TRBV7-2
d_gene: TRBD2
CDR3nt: TGTGCCAGCAGCCTCATAGCGGGAGGCCCGTACAATGAGCAGTTCTTC
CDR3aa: CASSLIAGGPYNEQFF

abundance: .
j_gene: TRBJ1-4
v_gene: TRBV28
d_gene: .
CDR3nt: TGTGCCAGCAGTCCCCACCCACAGGGCGAGTTTTTT
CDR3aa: CASSPHPQGEFF

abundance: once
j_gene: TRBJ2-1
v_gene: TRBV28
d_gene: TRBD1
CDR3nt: TGTGCCAGCAGCCCCCTTGGGACAGGGCGCAATGAGCAGTTCTTC
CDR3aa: CASSPLGTGRNEQFF

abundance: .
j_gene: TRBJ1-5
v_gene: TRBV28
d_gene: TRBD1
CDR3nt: TGTGCCAGCAGTTTATCTCAACCCGACAGGGTGGGAGGGCAGCCCCAGCATTTT
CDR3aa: CASSLSQPDRVGGQPQHF

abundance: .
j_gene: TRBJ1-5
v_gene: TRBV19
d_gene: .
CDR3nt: TGTGCCAGTAGTACTCCCCTTAGGGAGGGATGCAATCAGCCCCAGCATTTT
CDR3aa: CASSTPLREGCNQPQHF

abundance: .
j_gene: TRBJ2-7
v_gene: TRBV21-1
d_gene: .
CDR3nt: TGTGCCAGCGGACCCGACTACTCCTACGAGCAGTACTTC
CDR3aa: CASGPDYSYEQYF

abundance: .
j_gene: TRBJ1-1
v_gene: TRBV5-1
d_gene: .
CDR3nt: TGCGCCAGCAGCTTGGAAGGCAGACCGAACACTGAAGCTTTCTTT
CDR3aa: CASSLEGRPNTEAFF

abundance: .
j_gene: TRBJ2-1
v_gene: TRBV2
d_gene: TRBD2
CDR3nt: TGTGCCAGCAGTGAAGCCTCTCATAGCGGGAGGGCTGTTGAGCAGTTCTTC
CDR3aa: CASSEASHSGRAVEQFF

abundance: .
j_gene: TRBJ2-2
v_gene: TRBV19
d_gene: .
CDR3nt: TGTGCCAGTAGTCCGCCCCCTTTAGGGGGGGCCGGGGAGCTGTTTTTT
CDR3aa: CASSPPPLGGAGELFF

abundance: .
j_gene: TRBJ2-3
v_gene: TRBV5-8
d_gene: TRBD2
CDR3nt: TGTGCCAGCAGTAGTAGGGCTAGCGGGAGCATGGCAGATACGCAGTATTTT
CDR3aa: CASSSRASGSMADTQYF

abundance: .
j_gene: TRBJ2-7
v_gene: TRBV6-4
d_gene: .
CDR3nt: TGTGCCAGCAGTGACTCGTCACTCCAGAGAGTTGCATCCAACGAGCAGTACTTC
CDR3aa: CASSDSSLQRVASNEQYF

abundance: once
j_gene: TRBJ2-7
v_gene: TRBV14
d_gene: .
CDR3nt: TGTGCCAGCAGTGTCTCCTACGAGCAGTACTTC
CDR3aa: CASSVSYEQYF

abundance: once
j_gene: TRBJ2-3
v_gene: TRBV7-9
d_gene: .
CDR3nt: TGTGCCAGCAGCTTCGGGCTGTTTACTAGCACAGATACGCAGTATTTT
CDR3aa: CASSFGLFTSTDTQYF

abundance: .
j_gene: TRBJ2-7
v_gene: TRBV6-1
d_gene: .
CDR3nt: TGTGCCAGCAGTGAACTTTACGAGCAGTACTTC
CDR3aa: CASSELYEQYF

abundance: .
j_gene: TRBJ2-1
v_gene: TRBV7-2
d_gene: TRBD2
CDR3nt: TGTGCCAGCAGCCCCCGGATAGCGGGAGGGCCTGGGGAGCAGTTCTTC
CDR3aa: CASSPRIAGGPGEQFF

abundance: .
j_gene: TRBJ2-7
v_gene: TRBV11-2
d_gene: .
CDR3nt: TGTGCCAGCAGCTTCACGGGGGACGCCTACGAGCAGTACTTC
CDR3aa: CASSFTGDAYEQYF

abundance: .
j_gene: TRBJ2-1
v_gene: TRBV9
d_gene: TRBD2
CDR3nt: TGTGCCAGCAGCCCCCGGGCTGGTGCTAGCGGGAGCGTCGGACATGAGCAGTTCTTC
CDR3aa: CASSPRAGASGSVGHEQFF

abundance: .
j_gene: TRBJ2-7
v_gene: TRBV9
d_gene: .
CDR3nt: TGTGCCAGCAGCCCCCTCTGGGACTCCTCCTACGAGCAGTACTTC
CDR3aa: CASSPLWDSSYEQYF

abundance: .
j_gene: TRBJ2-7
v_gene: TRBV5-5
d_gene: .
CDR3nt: TGTGCCAGCAGCTTGGACTACCTCGAGCAGTACTTC
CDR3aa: CASSLDYLEQYF

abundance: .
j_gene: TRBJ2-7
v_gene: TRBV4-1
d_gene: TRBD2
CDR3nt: TGCGCCAGCAGCCAAGATCGTTCGGCTAGCGGGAATTCCGCCTACGAGCAGTACTTC
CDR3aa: CASSQDRSASGNSAYEQYF

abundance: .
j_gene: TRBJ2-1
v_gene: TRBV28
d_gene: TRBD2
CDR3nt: TGTGCCAGCAGCATAAGCGGACTAGCGGGAGGGCCAAGCAATGAGCAGTTCTTC
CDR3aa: CASSISGLAGGPSNEQFF